This is a list of T cell receptor beta chains from one sample in a study of T cell changes during pregnancy in multiple sclerosis. TCRdb's table, derived via immunoSEQ multiplex PCR, lists solely in-frame clones and lacks some. The repertoire holds 40,000 to 45,000 clones, with roughly 89% as singletons. Material: CD4+ T cells from peripheral blood mononuclear cells, obtained in the first trimester of pregnancy. Receptors originate from a female donor with multiple sclerosis, enrolled in a pregnancy study. The CDR3 runs from the conserved cysteine through the conserved F or W. A D gene is named only where the DNA matches it firmly. Rows may omit the clone size; those that give it use once, few, many or a size class.

>TRBJ2-1|TRBV6-1|NA|NA
TGTGCCAGCAGTGAGTATTGGGAGTCAAATGAGCAGTTCTTC
CASSEYWESNEQFF
>TRBJ1-1|TRBV19|NA|TRBD1
TGTGCCAGTAGTCCGCGGGACAGGGGGCTGGGAACTGAAGCTTTCTTT
CASSPRDRGLGTEAFF
>TRBJ1-4|TRBV5-6|few|NA
TGTGCCAGCAGCTTTGGGCGGACTTCCCCCCTTCTGTTTTTT
CASSFGRTSPLLFF
>TRBJ1-4|TRBV25-1|NA|NA
TGTGCCAGCAGTGAGGGCGCGGGACGGGAAAATGAAAAACTGTTTTTT
CASSEGAGRENEKLFF
>TRBJ2-3|TRBV27|NA|NA
TGTGCCAGCAGTTCGCCGGGTAGCACAGATACGCAGTATTTT
CASSSPGSTDTQYF
>TRBJ1-2|TRBV9|NA|TRBD1
TGTGCCAGCAGCGTATTCATAGGGGGCGGCTATGGCTACACCTTC
CASSVFIGGGYGYTF
>TRBJ2-2|TRBV28|NA|TRBD1
TGTGCCAGCAGTCCTGACACAGGGGTCACCGGGGAGCTGTTTTTT
CASSPDTGVTGELFF
>TRBJ1-2|TRBV19|NA|TRBD1
TGTGCCAGTACCGTCAGGACAGGGGCAGCTAACTATGGCTACACCTTC
CASTVRTGAANYGYTF
>TRBJ1-1|TRBV7-9|NA|TRBD1
TGTGCCAGCAGCCCGGGACAGGGCGACACTGAAGCTTTCTTT
CASSPGQGDTEAFF
>TRBJ2-7|TRBV4-2|NA|TRBD2
TGTGCCAGCAGCCAAGGGACAATGGGAGGGTACGAGCAGTACTTC
CASSQGTMGGYEQYF